One sample yielded the 9 T cell receptor beta chains listed below, sequenced in a study of glioma-infiltrating T cells after dendritic cell vaccination. The time point: after dendritic cell vaccination, including at tumor progression/relapse. Some clones are missing from TCRdb's copy, which holds only in-frame ones; the method was immunoSEQ multiplex PCR. Among about 100,000 clones, 75% to 90% were seen once, and the ten largest hold 5.4%. The source material was blood, sampled after dendritic cell vaccination. The source is a human donor with glioblastoma.

This chain links TRBV15 with TRBJ2-7; tentative D call: TRBD2 (7 bases). Germline-derived CDR1 and CDR2 are LNHNV and YYDKDF (reference sequence). Trimming removed 7 bases from V and 1 base from J, with 17 bases in between. The CDR3 is 15 residues long. The CDR3 sequence: CATTGRGRVSYEQYF. CDR3 coding DNA: TGTGCCACCACGGGTAGGGGGAGGGTTTCCTACGAGCAGTACTTC.

The chain couples TRBV6-1 to TRBJ2-7; possible D gene TRBD1, 7 bases. This CDR3 is built from 15 residues. V was shortened by 7 bases and J by 4 bases, with 20 bases between the two germline ends. Germline CDR1 and CDR2: MNHNS and SASEGT. In DNA, the CDR3 is TGTGCCAGCATACGGGGGTCAGGGGGTAGGTACGAGCAGTACTTC. It specifies CASIRGSGGRYEQYF.

The chain carries TRBV5-1 and TRBJ2-7; TRBD1 matches 10 bases. The CDR3 consists of 14 residues. Per germline, CDR1 SGHRS and CDR2 YFSETQ. Trimming took 4 bases from V and 3 from J; bases not matched to a gene: 4. The DNA of the CDR3 is TGCGCCAGCAGCCCGCGGACAGGGGGCTACGAGCAGTACTTC. Encoded protein: CASSPRTGGYEQYF.

This clone was seen a handful of times. The chain links TRBV5-1 to TRBJ2-3; 7 bases agree with TRBD2. The CDR3 has 15 residues. The V segment lost 2 bases and the J segment 0 bases; nucleotides outside the gene matches: 3. Germline V gene sequence: CDR1 SGHRS, CDR2 YFSETQ. The CDR3, as DNA: TGCGCCAGCAGCTTAAGCGGGACTAGCACAGATACGCAGTATTTT. It encodes CASSLSGTSTDTQYF.

This clone was counted only a few times. The chain joins TRBV19 to TRBJ2-2, with a possible D match to TRBD1 (5 bases). Trimming pared 1 base from V and 3 bases from J, leaving 9 bases between. The V gene's germline CDR1 is LNHDA and CDR2 SQIVND (reference sequence). This CDR3 is 15 amino acids long. The CDR3 reads CASSIGQTYTGELFF. DNA of the CDR3: TGTGCCAGTAGTATAGGACAGACCTACACCGGGGAGCTGTTTTTT.

This clone has a handful of counts. The chain carries TRBV2 and TRBJ1-2; perhaps TRBD1 as D (5 bases). V lost 2 bases, J lost 4 bases, and 20 bases lay in between. CDR3 size: 17 residues. The germline V gene encodes CDR1 SNHLY and CDR2 FYNNEI. The CDR3 nucleotides are TGTGCCAGCAGTGAATCGGGGGAGGCCTCGAGCCTCTATGGCTACACCTTC. It yields the protein CASSESGEASSLYGYTF.

The V gene is TRBV19, the J gene TRBJ2-6, with a tentative D call TRBD2 (5 bases). The CDR3 has 20 residues. Germline V gene lookup returns CDR1 LNHDA and CDR2 SQIVND (reference sequence). Trimming removed 1 base at V and 1 base at J, with 20 bases between. CDR3 sequence (DNA): TGTGCCAGTAGTATAGGTGGAGCCTCGGGGTTGGGTTCTGGGGCCAACGTCCTGACTTTC. Residues: CASSIGGASGLGSGANVLTF.

This rearrangement joins TRBV18 to TRBJ2-4; 10 nucleotides align to TRBD1. With 6 bases clipped from V and 8 bases from J, the junction kept 10 bases outside the gene matches. Germline-derived CDR1 and CDR2 are KGHSH and LQKENI. This CDR3 is 15 amino acids long. This chain's CDR3 is CASSRGGTGEDIQYF. The DNA for the CDR3 is TGTGCCAGCTCTCGAGGAGGGACAGGGGAGGACATTCAGTACTTC.

The sample holds a few counts of this clone. One junction end does not reproduce the germline sequence, and a read error may be involved. V is TRBV5-1 and J is TRBJ2-1; D may be TRBD1 (5 bases). The CDR3 length is 19 residues. Germline V gene lookup returns CDR1 SGHRS and CDR2 YFSETQ. The chain's CDR3 is CASSRFGAALGLGYDEQFF. In nucleotides, the CDR3 is TGCGCCAGCAGCCGTTTTGGGGCAGCCCTGGGTCTTGGCTACGATGAGCAGTTCTTC.